This T cell receptor beta chain is drawn from a study of cytomegalovirus exposure and HLA in healthy donors. Study conclusions and caveats: Cytomegalovirus-associated status was assigned to 164 TCR beta chains. Most TCR sequences were rare, but some public TCRs occurred in many donors.

The sample holds one count of this clone. Its antigen is unknown. Sequencing used immunoSEQ multiplex PCR; TCRdb keeps in-frame clones, though not all of them. This table holds approximately 120,000 clones, approximately 88% found once. The donors were members of the validation cohort, which comprised about 120 subjects and was separate from the first cohort of 666 subjects. V was pared by 4 bases and J by 6 bases, with 14 bases between. Germline-derived CDR1 and CDR2 are SGHNT and YYREEE (reference sequence). The CDR3 covers 14 residues. This sequence was found in a woman between 18 and 30 years old in good health and CMV-seronegative. Input material: PBMCs. This chain links TRBV5-4 with TRBJ2-1, with D maybe TRBD1 (6 bases). The CDR3 sequence: CASSVQGEINEQFF. The CDR3 nucleotides read TGTGCCAGCAGCGTACAGGGTGAAATCAATGAGCAGTTCTTC.